The TCR beta chain under discussion was sequenced for a study of blood T cell repertoires in COVID-19 (TCRdb year 2020). Looking at the study overall: The collaborator samples originated in the United States, Italy and Spain and spanned the acute and convalescent phases of COVID-19. The material from the prospective study consisted of cDNA or gDNA derived from T cells, B-cell-depleted T cells, or PBMCs. Subjects who had been exposed to COVID-19, were actively infected with it, or had recovered from it provided the deeply sampled blood TCRbeta repertoires that made up the dataset. The repertoires were released in a freely available public database intended as a resource for research on the immune response to SARS-CoV-2. Samples came from the ongoing ImmuneRACE study (first 160 participants) plus 1,254 subjects from 6 global collaborators. The sample metadata nearly always contained a de-identified subject ID, COVID-19 status, age in years and sex. Where HLA class I and class II types were available, the types were taken from metadata supplied by the sample provider, not from assay-based typing.

The germline ends are 17 bases apart after V is trimmed by 2 bases and J by 4 bases. The germline V gene gives CDR1 as KGHSH and CDR2 as LQKENI. Including the terminal cysteine and phenylalanine, the CDR3 comprises 16 residues. Just the 48-base CDR3 DNA is kept, in frame starting at base 1. The paper as a whole reports these results and caveats: Clinical and demographic metadata were provided uncurated, with the amount varying by source and participant.

TCRbeta CDR3 regions were amplified from genomic DNA using the immunoSEQ Assay, a bias-controlled multiplex PCR. Per the original workflow: The number of nucleated cells in each sample was estimated from the amplification of reference gene primers within the assay. Sequence reads were collapsed and filtered to measure the absolute abundance of every unique TCRbeta CDR3 rearrangement. For each sample, productive Simpson clonality was calculated by taking the square root of Simpson's diversity index across productive rearrangements. This immuneACCESS table, as held by TCRdb, lists in-frame sequences with V and J called but not all clones. Of the missing ones, under half trace to an unresolved V gene in checked studies; the others have no known cause. V and J calls and clone size are copied from that table; D and trimming were computed from the DNA. For this sample there are approximately 150,000 clones; about 91% appear just once. About 1.6% of the sample belongs to the ten largest clones.

Each collaborating institution followed its own protocols to collect whole blood in K2EDTA tubes. For TCRbeta analysis, collaborators shipped samples in one of three forms: frozen whole blood, isolated PBMCs, or DNA extracted from either of those sample types. This clone was found once. The antigen this receptor binds is unknown. Per-nucleotide qualities are absent, and no much larger clonotype sits a single base away. The sequence was collected from a woman aged 55 to 70 with acute or convalescent COVID-19. The chain is assembled from TRBV18 and TRBJ1-2; no D gene can be assigned with confidence. Sequencing was performed on peripheral blood. The CDR3 amino acid sequence is: CASSPAVRGDGYGYTF. DNA sequence: TGTGCCAGCTCACCAGCGGTGAGAGGCGACGGCTATGGCTACACCTTC.